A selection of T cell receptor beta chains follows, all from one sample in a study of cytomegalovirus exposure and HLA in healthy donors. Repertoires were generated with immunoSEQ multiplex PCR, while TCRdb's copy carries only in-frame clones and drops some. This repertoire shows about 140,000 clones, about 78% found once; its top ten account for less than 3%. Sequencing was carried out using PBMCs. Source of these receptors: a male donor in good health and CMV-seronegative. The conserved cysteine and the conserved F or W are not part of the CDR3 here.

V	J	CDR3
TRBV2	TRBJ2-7	ASSGNSGEVYEQY
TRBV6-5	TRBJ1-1	ASSYGGYTEAF
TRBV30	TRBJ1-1	AWSVQFTEAF
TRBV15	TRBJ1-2	ATSRDRQGASGYT
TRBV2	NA	ASRTGFPEQY
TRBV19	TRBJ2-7	ACSSPLAGPSYEQY
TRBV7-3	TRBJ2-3	ASSLNSGGGPYTQY
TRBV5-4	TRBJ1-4	ASSTGNRGPNEKLF
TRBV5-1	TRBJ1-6	ASEASPLH
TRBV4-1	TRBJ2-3	ASSLGLASADTQY
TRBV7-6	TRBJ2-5	ASSFTPAGAQETQY
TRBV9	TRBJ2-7	ASSPGGDLLEQY
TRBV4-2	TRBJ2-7	ASSQDGEQY
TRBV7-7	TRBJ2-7	ASSPDLSGRAYEQY
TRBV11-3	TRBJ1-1	ASSQGYTEAF
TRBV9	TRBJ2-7	ASSAGAGGPYEQY
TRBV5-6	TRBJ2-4	ASSLASQGTWNIQY
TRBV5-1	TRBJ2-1	ASSPRGQGGNEQF
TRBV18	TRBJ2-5	ASSSGLAGAETQY
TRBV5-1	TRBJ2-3	ASSLPGLASTDTQY
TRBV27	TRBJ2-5	ASSYSRQGGTQY
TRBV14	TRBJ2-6	ASSEARGAISGANVLT
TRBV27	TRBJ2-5	ASSSDLAGLETQY
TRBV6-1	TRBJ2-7	ASTLGQDTYEQY
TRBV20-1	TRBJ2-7	SAPDNYEQY
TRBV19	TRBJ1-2	ASSIRYGYT
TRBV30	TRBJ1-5	AWSVRGNPVDGSNQPQH
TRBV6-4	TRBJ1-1	ASSDREGTAGAF
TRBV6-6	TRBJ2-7	ASSDRGYEQY
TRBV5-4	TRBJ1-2	ASSQNRDVYGYT
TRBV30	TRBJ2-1	AWSVFQYNEQF
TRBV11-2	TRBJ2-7	ASSLVGGDYEQY
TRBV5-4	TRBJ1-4	ASSTTGSGEKLF
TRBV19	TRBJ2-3	ASSRGGFTDTQY
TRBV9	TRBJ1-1	ASSVARENTEAF
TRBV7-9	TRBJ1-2	ASSPRQGAARGYT
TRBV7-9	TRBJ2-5	ASSPLGGQETQY
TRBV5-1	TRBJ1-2	ASSLGQTYGYT
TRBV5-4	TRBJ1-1	ASRPWGQMNTEAF
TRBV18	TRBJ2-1	ASSPHDRGEQF
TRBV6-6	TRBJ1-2	ASSYGQKDGYT
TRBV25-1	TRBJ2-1	ASRGLAGHNEQF
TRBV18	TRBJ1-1	ASSTDTDWDTEAF
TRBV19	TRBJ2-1	ASSPGHSSYNEQF
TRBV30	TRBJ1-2	AWTGTGGDGYT
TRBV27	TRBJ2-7	ASSLTGSGGSVEQY
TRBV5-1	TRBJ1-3	ASSLEALGDTIY
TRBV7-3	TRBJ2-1	ASSSASQGWYNEQF
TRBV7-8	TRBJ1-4	ASSPRAGRDEKLF